This T cell receptor (beta chain) is from a study of blood T cell repertoires in COVID-19. Patients at the Seattle site were enrolled during active infection and followed longitudinally. Only in-frame clones appear in the TCRdb table, and some are missing; sequencing was by immunoSEQ multiplex PCR. The profile shows a few hundred thousand clones, around nine tenths of them singletons. The CDR3 runs 16 residues. CDR1 and CDR2 from the germline V gene are MNHEY and SVGAGI. After removal of 4 bases from V and 0 bases from J, the junction contained 0 bases not matched to a gene. Sequencing was carried out using peripheral blood. This rearrangement joins TRBV6-5 to TRBJ2-6; 10 nucleotides match TRBD1. This receptor was taken from a woman in her 30s with COVID-19, enrolled during active disease. The CDR3 DNA reads TGTGCCAGCAGTTGGACAGGGGGCTCTGGGGCCAACGTCCTGACTTTC. Protein sequence: CASSWTGGSGANVLTF.